The 28 T cell receptor beta chains below all came from one sample that was sequenced in a study of long-term antiretroviral therapy in people with HIV. Investigators performed immunoSEQ version v3.0 at survey level. Profiling relied on immunoSEQ multiplex PCR, and the TCRdb table lists in-frame clones only, not all of them. The sample consists of 20,000 to 25,000 clones, over 80% of them appearing once. Here the sequenced sample was unsorted PBMCs, taken 1.2 years after starting antiretroviral therapy. The receptors were sampled from a woman aged 40 to 49 with HIV.

The J gene is TRBJ2-1, the V gene TRBV19; 7 bases map to TRBD1. CDR3 length: 13 amino acids. CDR1 LNHDA and CDR2 SQIVND come from the germline V gene (reference sequence). With V trimmed by 6 bases and J by 7 bases, 6 bases remained unmatched. The CDR3 loop reads CASSVQGVNEQFF. Here the CDR3 DNA reads TGTGCCAGTAGCGTCCAGGGGGTGAATGAGCAGTTCTTC.

The chain links TRBV5-1 to TRBJ1-4, with a tentative D call TRBD1 (6 bases). The CDR3 is made up of 16 amino acids. The V end was cut by 2 bases, the J end by 3 bases, with 14 bases between. The germline V gene has CDR1 SGHRS and CDR2 YFSETQ. CDR3 in amino acids: CASSFTGLGANEKLFF. In DNA, the CDR3 is TGCGCCAGCAGCTTTACAGGGTTAGGGGCTAATGAAAAACTGTTTTTT.

The gene calls are TRBV29-1 and TRBJ2-7; a possible D gene is TRBD2 (7 bases). The CDR3 covers 13 residues. Germline V gene lookup returns CDR1 SQVTM and CDR2 ANQGSEA. The germline V and J ends were trimmed by 4 bases and 2 bases, with 12 bases remaining between them. CDR3 DNA sequence: TGCAGCGTTGGGGCGGGGGCGACCTACGAGCAGTACTTC. It encodes CSVGAGATYEQYF.

V is TRBV2 and J is TRBJ1-5, with D perhaps TRBD1 (6 bases). Germline CDR1 is SNHLY and CDR2 is FYNNEI. The V end was cut by 2 bases, the J end by 7 bases, with 12 bases between. This CDR3 contains 14 residues. The CDR3 loop reads CASSENRVRQPQHF. The CDR3 DNA sequence: TGTGCCAGCAGTGAAAACAGGGTCAGGCAGCCCCAGCATTTT.

The J gene is TRBJ2-7, the V gene TRBV27, with 7 bases identical to TRBD1. Trimming at V came to 10 bases and at J to 3 bases, leaving 18 bases not matched to a gene. This CDR3 spans 16 amino acids. Looked up from germline, CDR1 is MNHEY and CDR2 is SMNVEV (reference sequence). The CDR3 reads CATRERKTGFNYEQYF. For the CDR3, the DNA is TGTGCCACCCGTGAGCGAAAGACAGGGTTCAACTACGAGCAGTACTTC.

The chain uses TRBV11-2 and TRBJ2-7; 7 nucleotides align to TRBD1. V trimming: 3 bases; J trimming: 3 bases; junction bases outside the gene matches: 8. The germline gives CDR1 SGHAT, CDR2 FQNNGV. The CDR3 runs 15 residues. The DNA for the CDR3 is TGTGCCAGCAGCTTTGATGGTGACAGGGTCTACGAGCAGTACTTC. Translating it yields CASSFDGDRVYEQYF.

The rearrangement joins TRBV5-1 to TRBJ2-5; no clear D. The V and J ends lost 3 bases and 1 base respectively, with 4 bases between them. Germline values: CDR1 SGHRS, CDR2 YFSETQ. CDR3 length: 12 amino acids. The CDR3 is CASSWTQETQYF. Written as DNA, the CDR3 is TGCGCCAGCAGCTGGACCCAAGAGACCCAGTACTTC.

V and J are TRBV5-6 and TRBJ2-1; TRBD2 aligns across 11 bases. The V and J ends lost 1 base and 8 bases, in that order; junction bases with no gene match: 8. The V gene's germline CDR1 is SGHDT and CDR2 YYEEEE. The CDR3 covers 16 residues. In nucleotides, the CDR3 is TGTGCCAGCAGCTTGTGGGGACTAGCGGAGGGCGATGAGCAGTTCTTC. Translated: CASSLWGLAEGDEQFF.

This chain joins TRBV11-2 and TRBJ2-1; D is unclear. V lost 0 bases, J lost 7 bases, and 10 bases lay in between. CDR3 length equals 14 residues. The V gene's germline CDR1 is SGHAT and CDR2 FQNNGV. The CDR3 DNA follows: TGTGCCAGCAGCTTAGACGTCGGAATTAATGAGCAGTTCTTC. Translated, it gives CASSLDVGINEQFF.

V usage is TRBV30 and J usage is TRBJ2-3; D assignment may be TRBD1 or TRBD2 (6 bases each). CDR3 length: 12 amino acids. Germline lookup yields CDR1 GTSNPN and CDR2 SVGIG (reference sequence). Trimming shortened V by 5 bases and J by 6 bases, and 12 bases separated the two germline ends. The CDR3 DNA follows: TGTGCCTGGTCTGGAGGGGGGGATACGCAGTATTTT. As protein: CAWSGGGDTQYF.

The chain couples TRBV7-6 to TRBJ2-7; D ambiguous. The CDR3 has 13 residues. Trimming left V 2 bases short and J 6 bases short, with 11 bases between. The germline gives CDR1 SGHVS, CDR2 FNYEAQ. This chain's CDR3 is CASSLQGRAEQYF. For the CDR3, the DNA is TGTGCCAGCAGCTTACAAGGGCGCGCCGAGCAGTACTTC.

The chain couples TRBV14 to TRBJ1-4; 7 bases match TRBD1. Germline lookup yields CDR1 SGHDN and CDR2 FVKESK. The CDR3 sequence is 16 residues long. V shed 4 bases and J 8 bases; nucleotides not matched to a gene: 13. The DNA of the CDR3 is TGTGCCAGCAGCCGTGGCCAGGGGGTTCGGGGCGAAAAACTGTTTTTT. It translates to CASSRGQGVRGEKLFF.

This chain joins TRBV9 and TRBJ2-7; 9 positions agree with TRBD1. The CDR3 spans 15 residues. The J segment lost 1 base and the V segment lost 4 bases, leaving 6 bases of the junction unmatched. CDR1 SGDLS and CDR2 YYNGEE come from the germline V gene. The CDR3 coding sequence is TGTGCCAGCAGCCCCACGGGACAGGGATCCTACGAGCAGTACTTC. This encodes CASSPTGQGSYEQYF.

The chain combines TRBV7-8 with TRBJ2-1, with TRBD2 identical over 9 bases. Per the germline V gene, CDR1 is SGHVS and CDR2 is FQNEAQ. The CDR3 covers 15 residues. The junction had 12 bases not matched to a gene; V was cut back by 5 bases and J by 10 bases. CDR3 in amino acids: CASSPTSGTSREQFF. The CDR3 nucleotides are TGTGCCAGCAGCCCAACGTCCGGGACTAGCAGAGAGCAGTTCTTC.

This clone was observed a few times. The chain recombines TRBV9 with TRBJ2-1, with TRBD2 matching over 12 bases. The germline gives CDR1 SGDLS, CDR2 YYNGEE. Trimming took 0 bases from V and 7 from J; bases not matched to a gene: 2. The CDR3 runs 15 residues. The CDR3 loop is CASSVGLAGENEQFF. The CDR3 bases are TGTGCCAGCAGCGTAGGACTAGCGGGAGAGAATGAGCAGTTCTTC.

V gene TRBV9 combines with J gene TRBJ1-3, with 7 bases identical to TRBD1. The CDR3 runs 15 residues. CDR1 is SGDLS, CDR2 YYNGEE, per germline. The trim removed 2 bases at V and 3 bases at J, leaving 5 bases unmatched. The CDR3 loop is CASSVVAGGGNTIYF. CDR3 bases: TGTGCCAGCAGCGTGGTCGCAGGGGGTGGAAACACCATATATTTT.

This rearrangement joins TRBV7-2 to TRBJ2-7; D is uncertain. This CDR3 has 15 amino acids. V was cut by 4 bases and J by 6 bases, with 19 bases left in between. CDR1 and CDR2 (germline): SGHTA, FQGNSA. Written as DNA, the CDR3 is TGTGCCAGCAGCTCATTCGAGACCTCACCCGGCGAGCAGTACTTC. It yields the protein CASSSFETSPGEQYF. The full variable domain, its missing parts supplied by reference TRBV7-2 and TRBJ2-7, is GAGVSQSPSNKVTEKGKDVELRCDPISGHTALYWYRQSLGQGLEFLIYFQGNSAPDKSGLPSDRFSAERTGGSVSTLTIQRTQQEDSAVYLCASSSFETSPGEQYFGPGTRLTVT.

CDR3 nucleotides: TGTGCCGGTCAAGGCCGCGCTAACTATGGCTACACCTTC. This encodes CAGQGRANYGYTF. The V gene is TRBV7-9, the J gene TRBJ1-2; the D is unclear. V lost 11 bases to trimming and J lost 0 bases, with 13 bases between them. Germline CDR1 SEHNR, CDR2 FQNEAQ (reference sequence). The CDR3 runs to 13 residues.

The chain combines TRBV4-2 with TRBJ2-1; D unresolved. Looked up from germline, CDR1 is LGHNA and CDR2 is YNFKEQ. Trimming took off 0 bases at V and 4 bases at J, with 7 bases between the two ends. The CDR3 runs 14 residues. CDR3 bases: TGTGCCAGCAGCCAAGAAACTTATTACAATGAGCAGTTCTTC. Translated, it gives CASSQETYYNEQFF.

The chain uses TRBV9 and TRBJ2-7; 10 bases agree with TRBD2. The CDR3 extends over 15 amino acids. J lost 3 bases, V lost 3 bases, and 6 bases had no gene match. The germline V gene has CDR1 SGDLS and CDR2 YYNGEE. The CDR3 loop is CASSAGASGSYEQYF. The CDR3 region has the DNA TGTGCCAGCAGCGCTGGGGCTAGCGGGAGCTACGAGCAGTACTTC.

V is TRBV7-9 and J is TRBJ1-4; 7 bases match TRBD1. The length of the CDR3 is 14 residues. V was clipped by 5 bases and J by 8 bases; unmatched bases: 8. Looked up from germline, CDR1 is SEHNR and CDR2 is FQNEAQ (reference sequence). CDR3 sequence reads: CASSTRQGWEKLFF. The CDR3 DNA follows: TGTGCCAGCAGCACCCGACAGGGTTGGGAAAAACTGTTTTTT.

The rearrangement joins TRBV2 to TRBJ2-3; D is uncertain. V lost 2 bases and J 4 bases, leaving 19 bases between the germline ends. The CDR3 sequence is 17 residues long. CDR1 is SNHLY and CDR2 is FYNNEI in the germline V gene. The CDR3 nucleotides are TGTGCCAGCAGTGAAACCCCGGGCCTCTCCCAGTCAGATACGCAGTATTTT. Translating it yields CASSETPGLSQSDTQYF.

This chain links TRBV5-8 with TRBJ1-1; perhaps TRBD1 as D (6 bases). The CDR3 loop spans 14 amino acids. V dropped 4 bases and J dropped 4 bases, with 14 bases sitting between them. CDR1 SGHTS and CDR2 YDEGEE come from the germline V gene. CDR3 nucleotide sequence: TGTGCCAGCAGCGCCAAGCAGGGGAGCACTGAAGCTTTCTTT. It yields the protein CASSAKQGSTEAFF.

V and J are TRBV9 and TRBJ2-5; 7 nucleotides line up with TRBD2. This CDR3 is 17 amino acids long. Germline trimming cut 3 bases from V and 2 bases from J; bases unmatched to any gene: 13. Germline V gene sequence: CDR1 SGDLS, CDR2 YYNGEE. DNA of the CDR3: TGTGCCAGCAGCGCAGGACGAGAGGGAGGGCCGCAAGAGACCCAGTACTTC. It yields the protein CASSAGREGGPQETQYF.

This chain connects TRBV7-2 to TRBJ2-3, with 12 bases fitting TRBD2. The junction had 8 bases not matched to a gene; V was cut back by 4 bases and J by 3 bases. CDR1 SGHTA and CDR2 FQGNSA come from the germline V gene. The CDR3 consists of 17 residues. Here the CDR3 reads CASSSAALAGGTDTQYF. As DNA, the CDR3 is TGTGCCAGCAGCTCCGCCGCCCTAGCGGGAGGGACAGATACGCAGTATTTT.

The chain carries TRBV7-9 and TRBJ2-7; TRBD1 agrees at 12 bases. Germline loops: CDR1 SEHNR, CDR2 FQNEAQ (reference sequence). V dropped 8 bases and J dropped 6; count of bases not matched to a gene: 8. This CDR3 region has 14 residues. The CDR3, as DNA: TGTGCCAGCGAGGGACAGGGGGCGGTTGGCGAGCAGTACTTC. Translation gives CASEGQGAVGEQYF. Using reference TRBV7-9 and TRBJ2-7 for the parts outside the CDR3, the full variable domain is DTGVSQNPRHKITKRGQNVTFRCDPISEHNRLYWYRQTLGQGPEFLTYFQNEAQLEKSRLLSDRFSAERPKGSFSTLEIQRTEQGDSAMYLCASEGQGAVGEQYFGPGTRLTVT.

The J gene is TRBJ2-3, the V gene TRBV6-5; a weak D match, TRBD2 (5 bases). Germline V CDR1 and CDR2: MNHEY, SVGAGI. The CDR3 runs to 15 residues. The V end was cut by 6 bases, the J end by 6 bases, with 19 bases between. The CDR3, as DNA: TGTGCCAGCAGGGGCCGCCGGGATTCTTCCGATACGCAGTATTTT. It is translated as CASRGRRDSSDTQYF.

This chain joins TRBV7-9 and TRBJ1-2; the D gene is possibly TRBD1 (6 bases). The CDR3 totals 14 residues. Germline assignment: CDR1 SEHNR and CDR2 FQNEAQ (reference sequence). V dropped 4 bases and J dropped 4 bases, with 13 bases sitting between them. CDR3 protein: CASSSAPGAYGYTF. CDR3 DNA sequence: TGTGCCAGCAGCTCCGCCCCAGGGGCCTATGGCTACACCTTC.